This T cell receptor beta chain was captured in a study of patients and donors after allogeneic stem cell transplantation. Each CDR3 protein is one row after TCRdb ran MiXCR on the RT-PCR reads. The table has 150,000 to 250,000 distinct CDR3 sequences, less than 45% seen once. This clonotype was obtained from a human donor who was either an allogeneic HSCT recipient or a stem cell or donor lymphocyte infusion donor (not recorded which). It is not recorded whose cells these are; they may come from a transplant donor. Material for sequencing was blood, either unsorted or a sorted T cell fraction (not recorded which).

CDR3 DNA sequence: TGTGCCAGTACAATGTATAACGGCGATGAGCAGTTCTTC. This encodes CASTMYNGDEQFF. V usage is TRBV19 and J usage is TRBJ2-1, with unresolved D. The V end was cut by 7 bases, the J end by 8 bases, with 15 bases between. Germline CDR1 reads LNHDA; CDR2 reads SQIVND (reference sequence). CDR3 length: 13 residues.